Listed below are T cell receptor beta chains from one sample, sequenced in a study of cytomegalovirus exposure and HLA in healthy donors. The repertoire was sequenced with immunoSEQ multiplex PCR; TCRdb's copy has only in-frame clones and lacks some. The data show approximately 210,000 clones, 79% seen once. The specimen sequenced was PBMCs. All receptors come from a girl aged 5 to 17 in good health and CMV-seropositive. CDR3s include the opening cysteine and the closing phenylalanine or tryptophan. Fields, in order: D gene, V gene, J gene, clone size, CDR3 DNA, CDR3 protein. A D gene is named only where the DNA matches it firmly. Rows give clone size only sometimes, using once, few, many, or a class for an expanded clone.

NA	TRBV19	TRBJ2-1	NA	TGTGCCAGTAGTATCCTGACGGCGGGGCCCTACAATGAGCAGTTCTTC	CASSILTAGPYNEQFF
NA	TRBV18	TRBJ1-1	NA	TGTGCCAGCTCACCGGCCAGGGGTGGGCGGACTGAAGCTTTCTTT	CASSPARGGRTEAFF
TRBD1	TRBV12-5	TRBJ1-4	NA	TGTGCTAGTGGCCGATCCTCCGGGACAGGGGGGAATTCTAATGAAAAACTGTTTTTT	CASGRSSGTGGNSNEKLFF
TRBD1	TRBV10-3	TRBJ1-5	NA	TGTGCCATCAGCGGACAGGGCGATCAGCCCCAGCATTTT	CAISGQGDQPQHF
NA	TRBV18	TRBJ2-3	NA	TGTGCCAGCTCACGGGTGGCGGGGACCACAGATACGCAGTATTTT	CASSRVAGTTDTQYF
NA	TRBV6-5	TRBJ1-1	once	TGTGCCAGCAGTCCCAGGGCAATGAACACTGAAGCTTTCTTT	CASSPRAMNTEAFF
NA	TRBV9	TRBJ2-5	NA	TGTGCCAGCAGCGTAGGCGGGCTCCGACAAGAGACCCAGTACTTC	CASSVGGLRQETQYF
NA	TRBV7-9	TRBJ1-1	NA	TGTGCCAGCAGCTTCCCACGGGGGAACACTGAAGCTTTCTTT	CASSFPRGNTEAFF
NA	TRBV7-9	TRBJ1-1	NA	TGTGCCAGCAGCCTGGGGGAGGGAGCTTTCTTT	CASSLGEGAFF
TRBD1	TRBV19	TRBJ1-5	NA	TGTGCCAGTAATGACCCCCCAGGGGGCGGTCAGCCCCAGCATTTT	CASNDPPGGGQPQHF
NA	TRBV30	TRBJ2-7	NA	TGTGCCTGCTCTTCAACGGGGGTGGGGGAGCAGTACTTC	CACSSTGVGEQYF
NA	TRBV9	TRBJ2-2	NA	TGTGCCAGCAGCGTAGTTGGGGGCTCGACCGGGGAGCTGTTTTTT	CASSVVGGSTGELFF
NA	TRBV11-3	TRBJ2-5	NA	TGTGCCAGCAGCTTAGATTCCCCAGAAGAGACCCAGTACTTC	CASSLDSPEETQYF
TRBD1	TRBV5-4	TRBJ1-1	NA	TGTGCCAGCAGCCATACAGGGGATAACACTGAAGCTTTCTTT	CASSHTGDNTEAFF
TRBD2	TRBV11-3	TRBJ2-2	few	TGTGCCAGCAGCTCAACTAGCGGGGGAGGTGTGGAGCTGTTTTTT	CASSSTSGGGVELFF
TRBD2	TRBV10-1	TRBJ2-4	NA	TGCGCCAGCAGTGAGTCTAGCGGGGGAGCCAAAAACATTCAGTACTTC	CASSESSGGAKNIQYF
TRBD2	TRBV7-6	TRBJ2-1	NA	TGTGCCAGCAGCTTAGAAGTTGTAGCGGGGGGCGGGCTGTTCTTC	CASSLEVVAGGGLFF
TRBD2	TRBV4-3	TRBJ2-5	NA	TGCGCCAGCAGCCAAGAAACTAGCGGGGGTCTGGCCCAGTACTTC	CASSQETSGGLAQYF
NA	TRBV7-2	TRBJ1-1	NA	TGTGCCAGCAGCTTAGGGGGGAGGACTGAAGCTTTCTTT	CASSLGGRTEAFF
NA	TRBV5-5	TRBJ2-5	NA	TGTGCCAGCAGCTTGGGACGTCTGGGAGACTGGGAGACCCAGTACTTC	CASSLGRLGDWETQYF
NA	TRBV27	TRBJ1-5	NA	TGTGCCAGCAGTAACAGGGATAGCAATCAGCCCCAGCATTTT	CASSNRDSNQPQHF
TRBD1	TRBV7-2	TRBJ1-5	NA	TGTGCCAGCAGCTTCAGACAGGGTGCGGATCAGCCCCAGCATTTT	CASSFRQGADQPQHF
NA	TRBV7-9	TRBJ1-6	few	TGTGCCAGCAGCCGCGGGACGGACAATTCACCCCTCCACTTT	CASSRGTDNSPLHF
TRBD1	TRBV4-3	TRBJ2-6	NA	TGCGCCAGCAGCCAAGGACAGGGGGCTGGGGGGGCCAACGTCCTGACTTTC	CASSQGQGAGGANVLTF
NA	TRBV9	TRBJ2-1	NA	TGTGCCAGCAGCGTAGTGGACAACAATGAGCAGTTCTTC	CASSVVDNNEQFF
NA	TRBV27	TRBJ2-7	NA	TGTGCCAGCAGTTTAAGGGGGGGCGCCTACGAGCAGTACTTC	CASSLRGGAYEQYF